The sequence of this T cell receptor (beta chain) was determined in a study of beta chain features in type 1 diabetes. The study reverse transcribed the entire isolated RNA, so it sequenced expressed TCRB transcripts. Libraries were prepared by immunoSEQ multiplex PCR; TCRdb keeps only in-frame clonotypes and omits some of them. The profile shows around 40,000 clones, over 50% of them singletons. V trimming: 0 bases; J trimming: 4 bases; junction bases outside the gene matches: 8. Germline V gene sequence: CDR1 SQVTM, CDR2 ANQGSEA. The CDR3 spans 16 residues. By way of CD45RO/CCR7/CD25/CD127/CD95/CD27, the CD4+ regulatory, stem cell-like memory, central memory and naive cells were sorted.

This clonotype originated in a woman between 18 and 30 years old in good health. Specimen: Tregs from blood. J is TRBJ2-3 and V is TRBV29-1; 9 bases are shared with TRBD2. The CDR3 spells CSVEDGQGLAPDTQYF. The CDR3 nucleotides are TGCAGCGTTGAAGATGGTCAGGGACTAGCACCAGATACGCAGTATTTT.